This entry features one TCR beta chain sequence. This specimen belongs to a study of OX40 agonist ivuxolimab in advanced cancers. This table comes from immunoSEQ multiplex PCR, and its TCRdb copy is limited to in-frame clones, with some not included. The data hold more than 60,000 clones, with around 84% observed a single time. The source is an adult with an advanced solid tumor such as melanoma, head and neck, liver or kidney cancer. The sequenced sample was CD4+ or CD8+ T cells sorted from blood, obtained in a trial of the OX40 agonist ivuxolimab.

The CDR3 is CATSRQGEAKNIQYF. The CDR3 DNA sequence: TGTGCCACCAGCAGACAGGGGGAAGCCAAAAACATTCAGTACTTC. The V gene is TRBV15, the J gene TRBJ2-4, with 7 bases aligning to TRBD1. Trimming took 2 bases from V and 0 from J; bases not matched to a gene: 1. The CDR3 is 15 residues long. CDR1 is LNHNV, CDR2 YYDKDF, per germline (reference sequence).